The entry that follows covers one TCR beta chain sequence. Its antigen is undetermined. TCRdb's table, derived via immunoSEQ multiplex PCR, lists solely in-frame clones and lacks some. The sample gives more than 95,000 clones, approximately 89% of which show up once; roughly 20% is in the top ten. This sample is drawn from a study of T cell responses to AZD1222 COVID-19 vaccine. General study results and limits: Repertoires were obtained only post-peak T cell response.

The specimen was peripheral blood, collected on day 0 of AZD1222 vaccination. This clonotype originated in an adult in good health.

CDR3 protein: CASSVEAGAQETQYF. The CDR3 nucleotides read TGTGCCAGCAGCGTAGAGGCGGGCGCACAAGAGACCCAGTACTTC. The V call is TRBV9, the J call TRBJ2-5, with TRBD2 as a possible D gene (5 bases). Germline CDR1 SGDLS, CDR2 YYNGEE. The CDR3 loop spans 15 amino acids. V dropped 0 bases and J dropped 2 bases, with 11 bases sitting between them. Looking up the rest from reference TRBV9 and TRBJ2-5 gives the full variable domain: DSGVTQTPKHLITATGQRVTLRCSPRSGDLSVYWYQQSLDQGLQFLIQYYNGEERAKGNILERFSAQQFPDLHSELNLSSLELGDSALYFCASSVEAGAQETQYFGPGTRLLVL.